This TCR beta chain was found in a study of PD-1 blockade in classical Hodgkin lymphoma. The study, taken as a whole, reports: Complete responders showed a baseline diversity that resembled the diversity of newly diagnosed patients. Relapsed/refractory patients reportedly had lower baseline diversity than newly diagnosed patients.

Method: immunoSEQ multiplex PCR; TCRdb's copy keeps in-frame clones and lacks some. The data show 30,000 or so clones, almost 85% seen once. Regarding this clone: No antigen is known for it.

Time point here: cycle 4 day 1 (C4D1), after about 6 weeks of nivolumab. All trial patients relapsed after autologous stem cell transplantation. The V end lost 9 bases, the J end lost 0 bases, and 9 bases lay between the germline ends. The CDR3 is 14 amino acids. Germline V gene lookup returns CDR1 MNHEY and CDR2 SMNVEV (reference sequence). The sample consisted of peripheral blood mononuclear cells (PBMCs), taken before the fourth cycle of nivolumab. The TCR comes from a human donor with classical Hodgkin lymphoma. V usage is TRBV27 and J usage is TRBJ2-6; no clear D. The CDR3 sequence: CASQLSSGANVLTF. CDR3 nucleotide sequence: TGTGCCAGTCAACTAAGCTCTGGGGCCAACGTCCTGACTTTC.